This section outlines one T cell receptor (beta chain) sequence together with its context. Antigen specificity is unknown. The CDR3 loop spans 15 amino acids. V lost 5 bases and J 5 bases, leaving 15 bases between the germline ends. Germline lookup yields CDR1 LNHDA and CDR2 SQIVND (reference sequence). As for time point: cycle 4 day 1 (C4D1), after about 6 weeks of nivolumab. All the patients suffered relapse after autologous stem cell transplantation, and brentuximab vedotin exposure differed. The method was immunoSEQ multiplex PCR; TCRdb's version includes in-frame clones alone and lacks a portion of them. The repertoire holds about 90,000 clones, with roughly nine tenths as singletons. The sample originates from a study of PD-1 blockade in classical Hodgkin lymphoma. Regarding the study as a whole: There remain no defined causes for the repertoire differences, which possibly reflect disease activity or prior therapy. CD4+ TCR diversity, unlike CD8+, rose significantly by C4D1.

The TCR sequence derives from a human donor with classical Hodgkin lymphoma. The input for sequencing was peripheral blood mononuclear cells (PBMCs), taken before the fourth cycle of nivolumab. The chain recombines TRBV19 with TRBJ2-2; D is uncertain. The CDR3 sequence: CASSVDRAETGELFF. CDR3 DNA sequence: TGTGCCAGTAGTGTGGACCGGGCTGAGACCGGGGAGCTGTTTTTT.